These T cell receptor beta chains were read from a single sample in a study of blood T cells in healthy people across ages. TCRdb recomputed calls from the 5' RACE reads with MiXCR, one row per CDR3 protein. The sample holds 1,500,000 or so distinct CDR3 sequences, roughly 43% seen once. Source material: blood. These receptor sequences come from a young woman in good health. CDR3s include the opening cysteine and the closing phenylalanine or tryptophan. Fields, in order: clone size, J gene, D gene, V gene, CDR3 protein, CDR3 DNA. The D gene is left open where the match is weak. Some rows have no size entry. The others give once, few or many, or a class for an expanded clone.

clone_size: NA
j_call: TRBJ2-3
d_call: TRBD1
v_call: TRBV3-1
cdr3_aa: CASSQESRGRDTQYF
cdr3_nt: TGTGCCAGCAGCCAAGAAAGCAGGGGGCGAGATACGCAGTATTTT

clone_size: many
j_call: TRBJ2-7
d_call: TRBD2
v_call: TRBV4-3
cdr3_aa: CASSQDLAGAYEQYF
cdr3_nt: TGCGCCAGCAGCCAAGATCTAGCGGGAGCCTACGAGCAGTACTTC

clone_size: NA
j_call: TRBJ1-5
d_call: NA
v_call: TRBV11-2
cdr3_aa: CASSLGGSVQPQHF
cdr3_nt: TGTGCCAGCAGCTTGGGAGGGTCCGTTCAGCCCCAGCATTTT

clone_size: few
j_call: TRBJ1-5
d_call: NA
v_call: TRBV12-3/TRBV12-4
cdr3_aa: CASSFTRGLGPWFNQPQHF
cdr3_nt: TGTGCCAGCAGTTTCACCCGGGGTTTGGGGCCGTGGTTCAATCAGCCCCAGCATTTT

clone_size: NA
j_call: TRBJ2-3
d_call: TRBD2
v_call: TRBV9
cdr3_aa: CASSVAGGLNTQYF
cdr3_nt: TGTGCCAGCAGCGTAGCGGGGGGGCTAAATACGCAGTATTTT

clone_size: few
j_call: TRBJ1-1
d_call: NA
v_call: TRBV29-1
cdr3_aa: CSHTTALNTEAFF
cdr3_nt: TGCAGCCACACGACAGCCTTGAACACTGAAGCTTTCTTT

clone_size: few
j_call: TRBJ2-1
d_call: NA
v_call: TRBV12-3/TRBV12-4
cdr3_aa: CASSPPYRGSSEQFF
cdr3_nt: TGTGCCAGCAGTCCACCTTATAGGGGGAGCAGTGAGCAGTTCTTC

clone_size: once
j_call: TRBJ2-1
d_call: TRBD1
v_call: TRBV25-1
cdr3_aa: CASSDRDRPNNEQFF
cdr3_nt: TGTGCCAGCAGTGATCGGGACAGACCAAACAATGAGCAGTTCTTC

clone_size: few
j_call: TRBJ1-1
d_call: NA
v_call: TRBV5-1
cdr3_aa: CASRTAPNTEAFF
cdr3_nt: TGCGCCAGCCGGACAGCTCCGAACACTGAAGCTTTCTTT

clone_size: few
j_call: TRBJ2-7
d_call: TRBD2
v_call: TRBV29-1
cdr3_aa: CSATSGSRYEQYF
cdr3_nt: TGCAGCGCTACTAGCGGGAGTAGGTACGAGCAGTACTTC

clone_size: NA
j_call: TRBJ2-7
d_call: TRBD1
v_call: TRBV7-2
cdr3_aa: CASSSRIQGNYEQYF
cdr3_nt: TGTGCCAGCAGCTCTAGAATACAGGGGAACTACGAGCAGTACTTC

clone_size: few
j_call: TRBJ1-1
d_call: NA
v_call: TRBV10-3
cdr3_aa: CAISPQNTEAFF
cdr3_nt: TGTGCCATCTCTCCACAGAACACTGAAGCTTTCTTT

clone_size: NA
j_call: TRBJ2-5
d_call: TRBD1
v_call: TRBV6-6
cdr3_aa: CASRDRGRVETQYF
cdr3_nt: TGTGCCAGCAGGGACAGGGGGCGTGTCGAGACCCAGTACTTC

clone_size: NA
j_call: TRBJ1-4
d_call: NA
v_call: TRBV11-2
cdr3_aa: CASSLEQQAFTNEKLFF
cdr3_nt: TGTGCCAGCAGCTTAGAACAGCAGGCTTTCACTAATGAAAAACTGTTTTTT

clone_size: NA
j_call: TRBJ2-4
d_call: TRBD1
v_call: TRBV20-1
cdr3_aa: CSALTGTVKNIQYF
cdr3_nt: TGCAGTGCATTAACCGGGACAGTGAAAAACATTCAGTACTTC

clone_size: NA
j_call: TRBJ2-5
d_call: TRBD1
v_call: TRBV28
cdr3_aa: CASRGGTGEQYF
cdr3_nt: TGTGCCAGCAGGGGCGGGACAGGGGAGCAGTACTTC

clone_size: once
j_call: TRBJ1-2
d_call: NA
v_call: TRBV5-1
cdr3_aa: CASSLVSNSGEGYTF
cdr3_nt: TGCGCCAGCAGCTTGGTTTCAAATTCCGGTGAGGGCTACACCTTC

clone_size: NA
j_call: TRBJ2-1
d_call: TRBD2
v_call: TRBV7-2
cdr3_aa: CAGTEYSGGYNEQFF
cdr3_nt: TGTGCCGGCACCGAGTATAGCGGGGGATACAATGAGCAGTTCTTC

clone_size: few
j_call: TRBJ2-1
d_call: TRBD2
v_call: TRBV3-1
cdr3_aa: CASSQVSGGSYEQFF
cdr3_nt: TGTGCCAGCAGCCAAGTCAGCGGGGGTTCTTATGAGCAGTTCTTC

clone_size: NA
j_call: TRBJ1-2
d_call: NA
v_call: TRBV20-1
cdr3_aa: CSAPPSTLNYGYTF
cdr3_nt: TGCAGTGCCCCTCCTTCGACACTAAACTATGGCTACACCTTC

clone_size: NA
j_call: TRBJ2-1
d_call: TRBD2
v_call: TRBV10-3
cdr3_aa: CAIRVAGAGNEQFF
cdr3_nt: TGTGCCATCAGAGTGGCGGGAGCGGGGAATGAGCAGTTCTTC

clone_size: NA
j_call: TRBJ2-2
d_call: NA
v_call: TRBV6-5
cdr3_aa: CASSYPGLELFF
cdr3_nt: TGTGCCAGCAGTTACCCGGGACTTGAGCTGTTTTTT

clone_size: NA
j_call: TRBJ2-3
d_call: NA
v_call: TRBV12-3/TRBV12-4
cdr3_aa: CASSLFEIFSTDTEYF
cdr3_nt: TGTGCCAGCAGTTTGTTCGAGATATTTAGCACAGATACGGAGTATTTT

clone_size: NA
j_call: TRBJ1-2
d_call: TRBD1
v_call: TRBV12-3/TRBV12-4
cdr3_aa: CASSMGQPYGYTF
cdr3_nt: TGTGCCAGCAGCATGGGACAGCCCTATGGCTACACCTTC

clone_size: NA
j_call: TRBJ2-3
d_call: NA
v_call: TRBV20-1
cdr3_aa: CSAGDWAVGTDTQYF
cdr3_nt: TGCAGTGCTGGAGACTGGGCGGTTGGCACAGATACGCAGTATTTT

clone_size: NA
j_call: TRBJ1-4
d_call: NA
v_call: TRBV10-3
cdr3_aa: CAISESEGREATNEKLFF
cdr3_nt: TGTGCCATCAGTGAGTCTGAGGGCAGAGAAGCAACTAATGAAAAACTGTTTTTT

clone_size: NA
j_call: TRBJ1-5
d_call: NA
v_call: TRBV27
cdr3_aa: CASSHFHQPQHF
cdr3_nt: TGTGCCAGCAGCCACTTCCACCAGCCCCAGCATTTT

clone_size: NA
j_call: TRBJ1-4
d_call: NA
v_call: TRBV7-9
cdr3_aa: CASSLPRQNEKLFF
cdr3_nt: TGTGCCAGCAGCTTACCCAGACAGAATGAAAAACTGTTTTTT

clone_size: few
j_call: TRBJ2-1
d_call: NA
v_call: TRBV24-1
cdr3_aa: CATGITSREQFF
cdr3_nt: TGTGCCACCGGCATAACCTCCCGTGAGCAGTTCTTC

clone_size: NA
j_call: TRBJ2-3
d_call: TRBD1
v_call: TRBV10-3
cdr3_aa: CAIDRGLSDTQYF
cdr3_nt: TGTGCCATCGACAGGGGGCTCTCAGATACGCAGTATTTT

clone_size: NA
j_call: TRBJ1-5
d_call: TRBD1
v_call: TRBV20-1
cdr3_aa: CVGQGGNQPQHF
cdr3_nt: TGCGTTGGACAGGGTGGGAATCAGCCCCAGCATTTT

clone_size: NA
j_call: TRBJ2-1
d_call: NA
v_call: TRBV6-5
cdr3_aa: CASSYTRVLGYNEQFF
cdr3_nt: TGTGCCAGCAGTTATACACGGGTTTTAGGGTACAATGAGCAGTTCTTC

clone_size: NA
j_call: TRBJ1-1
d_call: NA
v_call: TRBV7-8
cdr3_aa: CASRGGPRGTFF
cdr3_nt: TGTGCCAGCCGGGGAGGACCCAGAGGGACTTTCTTT

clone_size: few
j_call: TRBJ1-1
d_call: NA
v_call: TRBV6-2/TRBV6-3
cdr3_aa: CASSPDGRGAFF
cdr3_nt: TGTGCCAGCAGTCCGGACGGGAGAGGAGCTTTCTTT

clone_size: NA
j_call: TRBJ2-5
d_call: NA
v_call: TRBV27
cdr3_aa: CASSGLSDVQYF
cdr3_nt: TGTGCCAGCAGTGGACTAAGCGATGTGCAGTACTTC

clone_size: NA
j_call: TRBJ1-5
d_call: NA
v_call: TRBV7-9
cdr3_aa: CASSTQGQPQHF
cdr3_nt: TGTGCCAGCAGCACACAAGGGCAGCCCCAGCATTTT

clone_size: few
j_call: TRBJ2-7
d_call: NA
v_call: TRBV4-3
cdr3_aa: CASSPPGRSYEQYF
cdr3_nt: TGCGCCAGCAGCCCCCCCGGCCGCTCCTACGAGCAGTACTTC

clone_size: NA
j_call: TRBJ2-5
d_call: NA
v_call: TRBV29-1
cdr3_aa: CSGGYTGTGQETQYF
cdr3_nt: TGCAGCGGGGGGTATACAGGGACTGGCCAAGAGACCCAGTACTTC

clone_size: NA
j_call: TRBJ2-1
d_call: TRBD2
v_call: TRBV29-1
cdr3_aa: CSVELTSGMIDEQFF
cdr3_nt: TGCAGCGTTGAGTTGACTAGCGGGATGATCGATGAGCAGTTCTTC

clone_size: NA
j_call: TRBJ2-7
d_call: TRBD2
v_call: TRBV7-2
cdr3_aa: CASSLVGGGASYEQYF
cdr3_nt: TGTGCCAGCAGCTTAGTGGGCGGGGGGGCCTCCTACGAGCAGTACTTC

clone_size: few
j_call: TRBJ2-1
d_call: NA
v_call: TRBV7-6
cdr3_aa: CASSLAQGTIYNEQFF
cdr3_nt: TGTGCCAGCAGCTTAGCTCAGGGGACTATCTACAATGAGCAGTTCTTC

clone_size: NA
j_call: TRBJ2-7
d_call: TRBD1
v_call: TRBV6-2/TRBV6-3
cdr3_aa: CASRYGGTGRYEQYF
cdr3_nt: TGTGCCAGCAGATACGGCGGGACAGGGCGGTACGAGCAGTACTTC